These T cell receptor beta chains were read from a single sample in a study of blood T cell repertoires in COVID-19. TCRdb's table, derived via immunoSEQ multiplex PCR, lists solely in-frame clones and lacks some. Of about 150,000 clones detected, around 89% appear once; the ten largest clones hold under 3%. Input material: peripheral blood. Receptors originate from a man between 60 and 75 years old with active or convalescent COVID-19. CDR3s include the opening cysteine and the closing phenylalanine or tryptophan. D genes are given only for firm matches. Part of the rows lack a size; the others show once, few, many or a class for expanded clones.

v_gene	d_gene	j_gene	abundance	CDR3aa	CDR3nt
TRBV7-9	TRBD1	TRBJ1-2	-	CASSVSGTGGYGYTF	TGTGCCAGCAGCGTTAGCGGGACAGGGGGCTATGGCTACACCTTC
TRBV7-2	-	TRBJ2-7	-	CASSHKTASNYEQYF	TGTGCCAGCAGCCACAAGACGGCTAGCAACTACGAGCAGTACTTC
TRBV6-5	-	TRBJ1-6	-	CASIGQNSPLHF	TGTGCCAGCATAGGACAGAATTCACCCCTCCACTTT
TRBV19	-	TRBJ2-2	-	CASSILTNTGELFF	TGTGCCAGTAGTATCCTTACGAACACCGGGGAGCTGTTTTTT
TRBV19	TRBD1	TRBJ1-6	-	CASSIGTGSYNSPLHF	TGTGCCAGTAGTATCGGGACAGGCTCCTATAATTCACCCCTCCACTTT
TRBV3-1/TRBV3-2	TRBD2	TRBJ2-3	-	CASSHPRLAGGQDTQYF	TGTGCCAGCAGCCACCCCCGACTAGCGGGAGGACAGGATACGCAGTATTTT
TRBV7-2	TRBD1	TRBJ2-3	-	CASSTNRDRGTDTQYF	TGTGCCAGCAGCACTAACCGGGACAGGGGCACAGATACGCAGTATTTT
TRBV4-3	-	TRBJ2-4	-	CASSQDIAKNIQYF	TGCGCCAGCAGCCAAGATATAGCCAAAAACATTCAGTACTTC
TRBV4-1	TRBD1	TRBJ1-5	-	CASSQDEGQGLRSQHF	TGCGCCAGCAGCCAAGATGAGGGACAGGGGTTGCGCTCCCAGCATTTT
TRBV19	-	TRBJ2-7	-	CASSTIDEQYF	TGTGCCAGTAGTACAATAGACGAGCAGTACTTC
TRBV6-6	-	TRBJ2-3	-	CASSYLAGLTDTQYF	TGTGCCAGCAGTTACTTGGCGGGGCTCACAGATACGCAGTATTTT
TRBV2	-	TRBJ2-3	-	CASSVRSSASTDTQYF	TGTGCCAGCAGTGTTAGGTCTAGCGCCAGCACAGATACGCAGTATTTT
TRBV19	-	TRBJ2-3	once	CASSAASRGTDTQYF	TGTGCCAGTAGTGCCGCCTCCAGGGGCACAGATACGCAGTATTTT
TRBV11-2	-	TRBJ1-3	-	CASSFRGPKEGNTIYF	TGTGCCAGCAGCTTTCGCGGGCCTAAAGAGGGAAACACCATATATTTT
TRBV5-4	TRBD1	TRBJ2-7	-	CASSLAGTGSYEQYF	TGTGCCAGCAGCTTGGCCGGGACAGGGTCCTACGAGCAGTACTTC
TRBV27	-	TRBJ2-7	-	CASGLASSYEQYF	TGTGCCAGCGGGCTAGCGAGCTCCTACGAGCAGTACTTC
TRBV6-2/TRBV6-3	-	TRBJ1-1	once	CASRPNRGDIGVHTEAFF	TGTGCCAGCAGACCTAACCGTGGGGACATCGGTGTTCACACTGAAGCTTTCTTT
TRBV18	-	TRBJ1-1	-	CASSPAVAGDTEAFF	TGTGCCAGCTCACCCGCTGTCGCCGGGGACACTGAAGCTTTCTTT
TRBV2	TRBD2	TRBJ2-7	-	CASSVGAGPSYEQYF	TGTGCCAGCAGTGTCGGAGCGGGACCCTCCTACGAGCAGTACTTC
TRBV3-1/TRBV3-2	TRBD1	TRBJ1-3	-	CASSPTGEGNTIYF	TGTGCCAGCAGCCCGACAGGGGAAGGAAACACCATATATTTT
TRBV19	TRBD2	TRBJ2-1	-	CASSMGTSGGTRQFF	TGTGCCAGTAGTATGGGGACTAGCGGGGGAACACGGCAGTTCTTC
TRBV7-8	-	TRBJ2-2	-	CASSLWTTTTGELFF	TGTGCCAGCAGCCTTTGGACTACTACAACCGGGGAGCTGTTTTTT
TRBV24-1	-	TRBJ2-5	-	CATSDLRQGGPETQYF	TGTGCCACCAGTGATTTGAGGCAGGGGGGCCCGGAGACCCAGTACTTC